The rows below give T cell receptor beta chains drawn from one sample of a study of T cell changes during pregnancy in multiple sclerosis. Clones were read by immunoSEQ multiplex PCR, and TCRdb kept only the in-frame ones, dropping some. Among around 100,000 clones listed, 92% were seen once. The specimen comprised peripheral blood, sampled in the third trimester of pregnancy. The receptors originated from a female donor with multiple sclerosis, enrolled in a pregnancy study. Each CDR3 is given with its conserved first and last residue. The D gene is left open where the match is weak. Clone size appears in some rows only: once, few, many, or a class for an expanded clone.

TRBJ1-5 NA NA TRBV28 CASWLRGNNQPQHF TGTGCCAGCTGGCTTCGGGGGAACAATCAGCCCCAGCATTTT
TRBJ1-2 NA NA TRBV6-1 CASSEFAANYGYTF TGTGCCAGCAGTGAGTTCGCAGCTAACTATGGCTACACCTTC
TRBJ2-7 NA TRBD1 TRBV2 CASSEPGQGGFYEQYF TGTGCCAGCAGTGAGCCCGGACAGGGAGGATTCTACGAGCAGTACTTC
TRBJ1-2 once TRBD1 TRBV10-3 CAISPTGDYGYTF TGTGCCATCAGCCCGACAGGGGACTATGGCTACACCTTC
TRBJ2-5 once TRBD2 TRBV7-2 CASGPAGGTQYF TGTGCCAGCGGTCCAGCGGGAGGGACCCAGTACTTC
TRBJ2-5 once TRBD1 TRBV29-1 CSVVGTEQETQYF TGCAGCGTGGTGGGGACAGAACAAGAGACCCAGTACTTC
TRBJ2-1 NA TRBD2 TRBV15 CATSRKGLAGGDEQFF TGTGCCACCAGCAGAAAGGGACTAGCGGGAGGGGATGAGCAGTTCTTC
TRBJ2-1 NA TRBD2 TRBV5-1 CASSLTSGGAENEQFF TGCGCCAGCAGCCTTACTAGCGGGGGGGCAGAAAATGAGCAGTTCTTC
TRBJ1-1 NA NA TRBV19 CASSIDWGRNTEAFF TGTGCCAGTAGTATAGATTGGGGGCGGAACACTGAAGCTTTCTTT
TRBJ1-4 NA TRBD1 TRBV10-3 CAISETPDRIREKLFF TGTGCCATCAGTGAGACTCCGGACAGGATAAGAGAAAAACTGTTTTTT
TRBJ2-2 NA TRBD2 TRBV9 CASSLSRAGVDTGELFF TGTGCCAGCAGCCTGTCTCGGGCGGGAGTCGACACCGGGGAGCTGTTTTTT
TRBJ2-3 NA NA TRBV5-1 CASSSTRGDTQYF TGCGCCAGCAGCTCGACCCGGGGGGATACGCAGTATTTT
TRBJ1-2 NA TRBD1 TRBV2 CASSRPQGAGGYTF TGTGCCAGCAGTAGACCTCAGGGGGCAGGGGGCTACACCTTC
TRBJ1-3 NA NA TRBV30 CATGGNTIYF TGTGCCACGGGTGGAAACACCATATATTTT
TRBJ1-1 NA NA TRBV19 CASSIAGTANEAFF TGTGCCAGTAGTATAGCCGGGACTGCTAATGAAGCTTTCTTT
TRBJ1-2 NA TRBD1 TRBV6-6 CASSWTGDGYTF TGTGCCAGCAGTTGGACAGGGGATGGCTACACCTTC
TRBJ1-2 NA TRBD1 TRBV5-6 CASSILGQGNGYTF TGTGCCAGCAGCATCCTGGGACAGGGGAACGGCTACACCTTC
TRBJ1-1 once TRBD1 TRBV10-1 CASRRQGMNTEAFF TGCGCCAGCAGGAGACAGGGGATGAACACTGAAGCTTTCTTT
TRBJ1-1 NA TRBD1 TRBV2 CAGKGDRGTEAFF TGTGCCGGAAAGGGGGACAGGGGGACTGAAGCTTTCTTT
TRBJ2-1 NA TRBD2 TRBV9 CASSKRGGRGDEQFF TGTGCCAGCAGCAAGCGGGGGGGCCGGGGCGATGAGCAGTTCTTC
TRBJ1-1 NA TRBD1 TRBV6-1 CASSGGQGVTEAFF TGTGCCAGCAGTGGGGGACAGGGAGTCACTGAAGCTTTCTTT
TRBJ1-6 NA TRBD1 TRBV18 CASSSGTAEPPLHF TGTGCCAGCTCCTCCGGGACAGCCGAGCCACCCCTCCACTTT
TRBJ1-4 NA TRBD1 TRBV5-1 CASSGFRGSSEKLFF TGCGCCAGCAGCGGTTTCAGGGGGTCTAGTGAAAAACTGTTTTTT
TRBJ2-4 NA NA TRBV27 CASSLGSGRSNIQYF TGTGCCAGCAGTTTGGGTAGTGGGAGATCGAACATTCAGTACTTC
TRBJ1-1 NA TRBD1 TRBV4-1 CASSQDLQGPGGNTEAFF TGCGCCAGCAGCCAAGATCTCCAGGGACCAGGGGGGAACACTGAAGCTTTCTTT
TRBJ2-1 NA NA TRBV18 CASSPQLNEQFF TGTGCCAGCTCACCACAACTCAATGAGCAGTTCTTC
TRBJ2-3 NA NA TRBV5-1 CASSLGGDTLSTDTQYF TGCGCCAGCAGCTTGGGAGGGGACACCCTGAGCACAGATACGCAGTATTTT
TRBJ2-3 NA TRBD2 TRBV5-6 CASSPRLAGGRTDTQYF TGTGCCAGCAGCCCGCGGTTAGCGGGGGGCAGGACAGATACGCAGTATTTT
TRBJ2-7 NA TRBD1 TRBV11-2 CASSKTQGAHEQYF TGTGCCAGCAGCAAGACACAGGGGGCCCACGAGCAGTACTTC
TRBJ2-1 once TRBD1 TRBV6-6 CASRSGTGANEQFF TGTGCCAGCAGATCGGGAACAGGGGCTAATGAGCAGTTCTTC
TRBJ1-1 once NA TRBV11-2 CASSLVNPGSPKPFF TGTGCCAGCAGCTTAGTCAATCCCGGGTCACCCAAACCTTTCTTT
TRBJ1-2 NA TRBD1 TRBV14 CASSRFDGGGVGYTF TGTGCCAGCAGCCGATTTGATGGAGGGGGCGTCGGCTACACCTTC
TRBJ2-5 NA TRBD1 TRBV5-1 CASRQGADPKTQYF TGCGCCAGCCGGCAGGGGGCGGATCCAAAAACCCAGTACTTC
TRBJ2-1 NA TRBD2 TRBV7-9 CASSLTSGVGYEQFF TGTGCCAGCAGCTTGACTAGCGGGGTGGGGTATGAGCAGTTCTTC
TRBJ2-7 NA TRBD1 TRBV9 CASSVTGQGFNEQYF TGTGCCAGCAGCGTAACGGGACAGGGTTTCAACGAGCAGTACTTC
TRBJ1-1 NA NA TRBV7-2 CASSWQGRTEAFF TGTGCCAGCAGCTGGCAGGGTAGAACTGAAGCTTTCTTT
TRBJ2-5 NA NA TRBV30 CAWSVPTGRGETQYF TGTGCCTGGAGTGTGCCTACCGGCCGCGGGGAGACCCAGTACTTC
TRBJ1-1 NA NA TRBV5-6 CASSSGTKAFF TGTGCCAGCAGCTCTGGGACAAAAGCTTTCTTT
TRBJ2-7 NA TRBD2 TRBV27 CASRRGAHEQYF TGTGCCAGCAGGCGGGGGGCCCACGAGCAGTACTTC
TRBJ2-5 NA TRBD2 TRBV7-3 CASSEGGVSGTQYF TGTGCCAGCAGCGAGGGAGGGGTCAGCGGAACCCAGTACTTC
TRBJ1-5 NA NA TRBV19 CASSISPSTSSAVQPQHF TGTGCCAGTAGTATATCCCCCTCGACATCCTCAGCGGTTCAGCCCCAGCATTTT
TRBJ1-1 NA NA TRBV5-5 CASSLYLNEAFF TGTGCCAGCAGCTTGTACTTGAATGAAGCTTTCTTT
TRBJ1-6 NA TRBD1 TRBV9 CASSARGSGSPLHF TGTGCCAGCAGCGCCAGGGGGTCAGGGTCACCCCTCCACTTT
TRBJ1-3 NA NA TRBV5-6 CASSHRAGSGNTIYF TGTGCCAGCAGTCACCGGGCGGGGTCTGGAAACACCATATATTTT
TRBJ2-2 NA TRBD2 TRBV6-1 CASTPSGRGTGELFF TGTGCCAGCACCCCAAGCGGGAGAGGCACCGGGGAGCTGTTTTTT
TRBJ1-4 NA TRBD1 TRBV5-1 CASSQDRGSEKLFF TGCGCCAGCAGCCAGGACAGGGGGAGTGAAAAACTGTTTTTT